Presented here are 5 T cell receptor beta chains from one specimen sequenced in a study of type 1 and type 2 diabetes patients. The PCR template was genomic DNA. A primer set of 30 forward and 13 reverse primers amplified the CDR3. From the multiplex PCR reads, TCRdb called clonotypes with MiXCR, one entry per CDR3 protein. Of fewer than 350,000 distinct CDR3 sequences listed, around 50% are singletons. The sample taken for sequencing was peripheral blood mononuclear cells (PBMCs). The receptors were sampled from a man aged 18 to 29 with type 2 diabetes.

The rearrangement links TRBV12-3 or TRBV12-4 to TRBJ1-2; no reliable D call. The CDR3 has 13 residues. Trimming left V 7 bases short and J 1 base short, with 10 bases between. The CDR3: CASTTPLNYGYTF. CDR3 DNA: TGTGCCAGCACCACGCCCCTTAACTATGGCTACACCTTC.

The chain uses TRBV6-1 and TRBJ2-5; 7 positions agree with TRBD1. The V and J ends lost 2 bases and 7 bases, in that order; junction bases with no gene match: 7. Looked up from germline, CDR1 is MNHNS and CDR2 is SASEGT. This CDR3 has 14 residues. The CDR3 is CASSEFGTVLTQYF. The CDR3 DNA reads TGTGCCAGCAGTGAATTTGGGACAGTCTTGACCCAGTACTTC.

The genes are TRBV6-4 and TRBJ1-2; 11 positions match TRBD1. The germline V gene encodes CDR1 MRHNA and CDR2 SNTAGT. Trimming cost V 7 bases and J 6 bases; bases outside gene matches: 7. The CDR3 consists of 14 residues. CDR3: CASKTGTGGDGYTF. The CDR3 DNA sequence: TGTGCCAGCAAAACCGGGACAGGGGGTGATGGCTACACCTTC.

The rearrangement uses TRBV9 and TRBJ1-6; no firm D call. The ends were cut back, 0 bases at V and 6 bases at J, with 10 bases in the middle. Germline V CDR1 and CDR2: SGDLS, YYNGEE. The CDR3 has 15 amino acids. The CDR3 sequence: CASSVGGVGNSPLHF. The CDR3 region has the DNA TGTGCCAGCAGCGTAGGTGGAGTAGGTAATTCACCCCTCCACTTT.

This chain uses TRBV5-6 with TRBJ1-6, with a possible D match to TRBD1 (6 bases). The CDR3 totals 16 residues. Trimming took off 3 bases at V and 7 bases at J, with 17 bases between the two ends. Germline CDR1 and CDR2: SGHDT and YYEEEE. CDR3 region: CASSSKRQDFNSPLHF. CDR3 nucleotides: TGTGCCAGCAGCTCGAAGAGACAGGATTTCAATTCACCCCTCCACTTT.